These T cell receptor beta chains were read from a single sample in a study of Graves' ophthalmopathy and Graves' hyperthyroidism. MiXCR, run by TCRdb on the multiplex PCR reads, gives a single entry per CDR3 protein. The table lists roughly 170,000 distinct CDR3 sequences, around 40% of them singletons. The sequenced sample consisted of peripheral blood. These receptors were obtained from a man younger than 45 with Graves' ophthalmopathy. Each CDR3 is given with its conserved first and last residue. The order of the fields is V gene, clone size, D gene, J gene, CDR3 protein, CDR3 DNA. A D gene is named only where the DNA matches it firmly. Only some rows state a clone size, as once, few, many or a class for expanded clones.

TRBV6-1	once	.	TRBJ1-2	CASNPPPPRNDGYTF	TGTGCCAGCAACCCTCCCCCCCCCAGAAATGATGGCTACACCTTC
TRBV12-3/TRBV12-4	.	.	TRBJ2-2	CASTWGAGELFF	TGTGCCAGCACCTGGGGAGCCGGGGAGCTGTTTTTT
TRBV6-1	few	.	TRBJ1-2	CASSEVVQSYGYTF	TGTGCCAGCAGTGAGGTCGTCCAAAGTTATGGCTACACCTTC
TRBV13	many	.	TRBJ1-1	CASSLGTVITEAFF	TGTGCCAGCAGCTTAGGGACAGTTATCACTGAAGCTTTCTTT
TRBV19	many	.	TRBJ2-7	CASSPPAGRNEQYF	TGTGCCAGTAGTCCCCCGGCGGGAAGGAACGAGCAGTACTTC
TRBV19	.	.	TRBJ2-7	CASSIVPDGRDEQYF	TGTGCCAGTAGTATAGTGCCGGACGGACGCGACGAGCAGTACTTC
TRBV12-3/TRBV12-4	.	.	TRBJ1-1	CASSLAYGNTEAFF	TGTGCCAGCAGTTTGGCGTACGGGAACACTGAAGCTTTCTTT
TRBV6-2/TRBV6-3	once	TRBD2	TRBJ2-7	CASSHPGWGLYEQYF	TGTGCCAGCAGTCATCCTGGGTGGGGACTATACGAGCAGTACTTC
TRBV11-2	once	TRBD2	TRBJ2-7	CASSLEAGGTSGSYEQYF	TGTGCCAGCAGCTTAGAAGCGGGTGGTACTAGCGGGAGCTACGAGCAGTACTTC
TRBV15	.	TRBD1	TRBJ2-2	CATSRPGTAATGELFF	TGTGCCACCAGCAGACCGGGGACAGCTGCCACCGGGGAGCTGTTTTTT
TRBV6-2/TRBV6-3	.	TRBD1	TRBJ1-6	CASRADRGQGSPLHF	TGTGCCAGCAGGGCCGACAGGGGGCAAGGATCACCCCTCCACTTT
TRBV5-1	many	.	TRBJ1-2	CASSEEGNYGYTF	TGCGCCAGCTCCGAGGAGGGCAACTATGGCTACACCTTC
TRBV28	many	.	TRBJ2-7	CASRQTSSYEQYF	TGTGCCAGCAGACAAACGAGCTCCTACGAGCAGTACTTC
TRBV6-1	.	TRBD1	TRBJ1-5	CASSEGTASNQPQHF	TGTGCCAGCAGTGAGGGGACAGCTAGCAATCAGCCCCAGCATTTT
TRBV24-1	few	.	TRBJ2-6	CATAPTGANVLTF	TGTGCCACCGCTCCTACTGGGGCCAACGTCCTGACTTTC
TRBV12-3/TRBV12-4	.	TRBD2	TRBJ2-5	CASRGLAERGETQYF	TGTGCCAGCAGGGGACTAGCGGAAAGAGGAGAGACCCAGTACTTC
TRBV7-2	.	.	TRBJ2-7	CASSQDFGRRTYF	TGTGCCAGCAGCCAAGACTTTGGAAGACGGACATACTTC
TRBV14	many	.	TRBJ2-7	CASSQVGLGEQYF	TGTGCCAGCAGCCAAGTTGGCCTTGGTGAGCAGTACTTC
TRBV28	.	.	TRBJ1-2	CATLPGYNYGYTF	TGTGCCACGCTCCCGGGGTACAATTATGGCTACACCTTC
TRBV28	many	.	TRBJ2-7	CASSLLYGDSSYEQYF	TGTGCCAGCAGTTTATTATACGGGGATTCATCCTACGAGCAGTACTTC